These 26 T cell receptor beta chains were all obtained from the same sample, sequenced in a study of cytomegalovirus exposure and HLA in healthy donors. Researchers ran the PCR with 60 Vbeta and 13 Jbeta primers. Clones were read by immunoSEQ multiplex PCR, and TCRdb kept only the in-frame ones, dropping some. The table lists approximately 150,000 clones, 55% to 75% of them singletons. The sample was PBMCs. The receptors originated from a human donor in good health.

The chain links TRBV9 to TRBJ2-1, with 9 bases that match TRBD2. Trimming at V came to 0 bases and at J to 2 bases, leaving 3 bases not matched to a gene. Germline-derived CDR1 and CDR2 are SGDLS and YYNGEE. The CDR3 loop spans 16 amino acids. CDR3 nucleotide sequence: TGTGCCAGCAGCGTAGTTATAGCGGGGGCCTACAATGAGCAGTTCTTC. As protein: CASSVVIAGAYNEQFF.

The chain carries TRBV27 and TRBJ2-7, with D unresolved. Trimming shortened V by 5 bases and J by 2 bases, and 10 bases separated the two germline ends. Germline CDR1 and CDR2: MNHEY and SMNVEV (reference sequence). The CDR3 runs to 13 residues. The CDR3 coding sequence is TGTGCCAGCAGTCTAAGACTCACCTACGAGCAGTACTTC. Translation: CASSLRLTYEQYF.

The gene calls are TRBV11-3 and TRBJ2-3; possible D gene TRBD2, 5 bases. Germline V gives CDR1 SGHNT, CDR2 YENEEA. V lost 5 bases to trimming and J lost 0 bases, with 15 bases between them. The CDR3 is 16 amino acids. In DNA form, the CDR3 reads TGTGCCAGCAGCCCCTCTTGGGCGGGCAGCACAGATACGCAGTATTTT. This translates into CASSPSWAGSTDTQYF. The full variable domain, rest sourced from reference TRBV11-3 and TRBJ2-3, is EAGVVQSPRYKIIEKKQPVAFWCNPISGHNTLYWYLQNLGQGPELLIRYENEEAVDDSQLPKDRFSAERLKGVDSTLKIQPAELGDSAVYLCASSPSWAGSTDTQYFGPGTRLTVL.

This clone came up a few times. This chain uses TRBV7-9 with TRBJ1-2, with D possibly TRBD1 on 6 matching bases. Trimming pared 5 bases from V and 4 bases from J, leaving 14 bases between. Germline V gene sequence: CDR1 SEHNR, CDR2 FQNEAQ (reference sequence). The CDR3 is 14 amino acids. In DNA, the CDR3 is TGTGCCAGCAGCGTCGGACAGAGCTCCTATGGCTACACCTTC. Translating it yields CASSVGQSSYGYTF.

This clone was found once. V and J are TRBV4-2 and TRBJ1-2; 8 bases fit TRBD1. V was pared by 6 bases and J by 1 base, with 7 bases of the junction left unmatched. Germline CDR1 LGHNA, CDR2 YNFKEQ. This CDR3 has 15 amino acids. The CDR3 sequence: CASRERQGSNYGYTF. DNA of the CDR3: TGTGCCAGCAGGGAACGACAGGGGAGTAACTATGGCTACACCTTC.

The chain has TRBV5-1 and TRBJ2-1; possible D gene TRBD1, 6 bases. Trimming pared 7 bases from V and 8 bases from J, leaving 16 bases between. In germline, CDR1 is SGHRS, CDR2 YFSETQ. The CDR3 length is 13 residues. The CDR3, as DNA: TGCGCCAGCTCGAGGACAGCAGACGATGAGCAGTTCTTC. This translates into CASSRTADDEQFF.

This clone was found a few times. Written as DNA, the CDR3 is TGTGCCAGCAGCTTGGGGACAGCCTACTATGGCTACACCTTC. This codes for CASSLGTAYYGYTF. The rearrangement links TRBV11-2 to TRBJ1-2; 7 bases fit TRBD1. Unmatched junction bases numbered 4, after V lost 3 bases and J lost 3 bases. Germline-derived CDR1 and CDR2 are SGHAT and FQNNGV. The CDR3 contains 14 residues.

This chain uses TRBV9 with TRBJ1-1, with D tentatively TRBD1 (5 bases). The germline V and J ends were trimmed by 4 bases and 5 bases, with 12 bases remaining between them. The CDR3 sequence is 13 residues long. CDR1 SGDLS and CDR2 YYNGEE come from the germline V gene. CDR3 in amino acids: CASSMQGTTEAFF. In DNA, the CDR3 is TGTGCCAGCAGCATGCAGGGTACTACTGAAGCTTTCTTT.

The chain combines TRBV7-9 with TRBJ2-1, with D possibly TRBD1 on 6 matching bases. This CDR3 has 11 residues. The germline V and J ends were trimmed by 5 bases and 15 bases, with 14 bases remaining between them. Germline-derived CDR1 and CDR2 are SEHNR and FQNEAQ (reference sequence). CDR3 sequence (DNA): TGTGCCAGCAGCCCCGGGACATCTGTGTTCTTC. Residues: CASSPGTSVFF.

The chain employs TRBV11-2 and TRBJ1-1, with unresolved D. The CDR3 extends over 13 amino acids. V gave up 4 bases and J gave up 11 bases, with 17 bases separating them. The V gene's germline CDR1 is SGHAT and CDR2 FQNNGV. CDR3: CASSSGAGGNAFF. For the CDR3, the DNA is TGTGCCAGCAGCTCCGGAGCCGGTGGAAATGCTTTCTTT. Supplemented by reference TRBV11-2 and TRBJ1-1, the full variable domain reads EAGVAQSPRYKIIEKRQSVAFWCNPISGHATLYWYQQILGQGPKLLIQFQNNGVVDDSQLPKDRFSAERLKGVDSTLKIQPAKLEDSAVYLCASSSGAGGNAFFGQGTRLTVV.

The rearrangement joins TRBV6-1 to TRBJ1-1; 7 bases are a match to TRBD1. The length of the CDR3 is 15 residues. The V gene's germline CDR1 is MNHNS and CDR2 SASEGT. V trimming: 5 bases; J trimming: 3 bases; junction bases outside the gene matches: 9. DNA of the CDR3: TGTGCCAGCAGTCCGCGACAGGGAACGGACACTGAAGCTTTCTTT. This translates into CASSPRQGTDTEAFF.

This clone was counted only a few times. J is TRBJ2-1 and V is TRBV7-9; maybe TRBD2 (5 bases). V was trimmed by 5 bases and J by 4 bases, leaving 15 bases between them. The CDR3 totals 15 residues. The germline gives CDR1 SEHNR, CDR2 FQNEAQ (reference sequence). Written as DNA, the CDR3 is TGTGCCAGCAGCCCCCCGGGAAAGACTTACAATGAGCAGTTCTTC. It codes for CASSPPGKTYNEQFF.

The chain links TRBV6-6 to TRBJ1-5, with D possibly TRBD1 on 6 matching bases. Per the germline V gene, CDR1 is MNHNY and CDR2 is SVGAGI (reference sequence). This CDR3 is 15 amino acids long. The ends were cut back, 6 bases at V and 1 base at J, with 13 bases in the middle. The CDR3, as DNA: TGTGCCAGCAGGTCGGGGGGCGTGAGCAATCAGCCCCAGCATTTT. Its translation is CASRSGGVSNQPQHF.

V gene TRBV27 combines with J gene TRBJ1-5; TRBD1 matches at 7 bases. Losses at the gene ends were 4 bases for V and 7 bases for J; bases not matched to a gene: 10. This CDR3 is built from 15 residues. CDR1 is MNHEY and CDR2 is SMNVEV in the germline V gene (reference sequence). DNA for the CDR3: TGTGCCAGCAGTTCCTCCGACAGGGTCGGACAGCCCCAGCATTTT. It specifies CASSSSDRVGQPQHF.

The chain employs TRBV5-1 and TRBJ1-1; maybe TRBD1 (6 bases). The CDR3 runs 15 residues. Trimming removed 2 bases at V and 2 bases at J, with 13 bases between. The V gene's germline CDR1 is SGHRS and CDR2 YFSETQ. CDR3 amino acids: CASSFRVTGNTEAFF. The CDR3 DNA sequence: TGCGCCAGCAGCTTCCGCGTGACAGGTAACACTGAAGCTTTCTTT. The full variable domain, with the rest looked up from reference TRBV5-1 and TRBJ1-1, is KAGVTQTPRYLIKTRGQQVTLSCSPISGHRSVSWYQQTPGQGLQFLFEYFSETQRNKGNFPGRFSGRQFSNSRSEMNVSTLELGDSALYLCASSFRVTGNTEAFFGQGTRLTVV.

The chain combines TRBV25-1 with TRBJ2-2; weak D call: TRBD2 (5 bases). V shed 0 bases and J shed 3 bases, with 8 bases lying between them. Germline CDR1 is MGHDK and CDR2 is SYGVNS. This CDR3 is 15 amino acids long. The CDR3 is CASSEYFGDTGELFF. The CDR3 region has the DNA TGTGCCAGCAGTGAATACTTCGGGGACACCGGGGAGCTGTTTTTT.

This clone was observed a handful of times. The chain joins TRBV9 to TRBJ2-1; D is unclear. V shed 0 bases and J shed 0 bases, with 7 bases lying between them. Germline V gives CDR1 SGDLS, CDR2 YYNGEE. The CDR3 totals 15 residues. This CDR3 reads CASSVAEASYNEQFF. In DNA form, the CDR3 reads TGTGCCAGCAGCGTAGCAGAGGCCTCCTACAATGAGCAGTTCTTC.

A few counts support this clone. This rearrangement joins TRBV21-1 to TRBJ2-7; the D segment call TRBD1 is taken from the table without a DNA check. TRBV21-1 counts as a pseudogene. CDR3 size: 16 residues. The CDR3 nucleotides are TGTGCCAGCAGCAAAGAGGAGGCAGGGGTTTCGGGCGAGCAGTACTTC. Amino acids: CASSKEEAGVSGEQYF.

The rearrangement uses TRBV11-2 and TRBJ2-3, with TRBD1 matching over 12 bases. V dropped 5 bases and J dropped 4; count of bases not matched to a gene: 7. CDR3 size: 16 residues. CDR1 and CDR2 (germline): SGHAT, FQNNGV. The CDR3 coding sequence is TGTGCCAGCAGCCTATACGGGACAGGGGGCCCAGATACGCAGTATTTT. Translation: CASSLYGTGGPDTQYF.

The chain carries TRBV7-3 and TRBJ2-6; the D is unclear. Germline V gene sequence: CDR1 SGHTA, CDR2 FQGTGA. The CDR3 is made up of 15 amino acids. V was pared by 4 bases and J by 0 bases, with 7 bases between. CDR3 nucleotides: TGTGCCAGCAGCTCCACAGCCTCTGGGGCCAACGTCCTGACTTTC. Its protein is CASSSTASGANVLTF. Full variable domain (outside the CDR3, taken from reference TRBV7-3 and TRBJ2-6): GAGVSQTPSNKVTEKGKYVELRCDPISGHTALYWYRQSLGQGPEFLIYFQGTGAADDSGLPNDRFFAVRPEGSVSTLKIQRTERGDSAVYLCASSSTASGANVLTFGAGSRLTVL.

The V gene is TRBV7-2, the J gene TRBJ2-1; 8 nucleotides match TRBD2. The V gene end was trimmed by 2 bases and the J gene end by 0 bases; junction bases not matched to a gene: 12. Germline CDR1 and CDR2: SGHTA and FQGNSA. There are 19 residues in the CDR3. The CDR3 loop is CASSLLLAGGLSSYNEQFF. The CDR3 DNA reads TGTGCCAGCAGCTTACTACTCGCGGGGGGCTTAAGCTCCTACAATGAGCAGTTCTTC. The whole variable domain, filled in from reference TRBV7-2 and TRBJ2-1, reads GAGVSQSPSNKVTEKGKDVELRCDPISGHTALYWYRQSLGQGLEFLIYFQGNSAPDKSGLPSDRFSAERTGGSVSTLTIQRTQQEDSAVYLCASSLLLAGGLSSYNEQFFGPGTRLTVL.

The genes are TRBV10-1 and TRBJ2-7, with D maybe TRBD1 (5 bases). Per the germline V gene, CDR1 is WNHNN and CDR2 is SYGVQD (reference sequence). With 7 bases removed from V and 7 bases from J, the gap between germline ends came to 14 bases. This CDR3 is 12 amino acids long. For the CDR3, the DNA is TGCGCCAGCAACGCAGGGCTGGGGGAGCAGTACTTC. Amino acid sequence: CASNAGLGEQYF.

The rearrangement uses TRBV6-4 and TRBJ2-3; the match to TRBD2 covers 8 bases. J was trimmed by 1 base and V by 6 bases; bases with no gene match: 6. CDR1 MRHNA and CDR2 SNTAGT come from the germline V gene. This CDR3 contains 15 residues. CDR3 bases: TGTGCCAGCAGCCTTAGCGGGGCCGGCACAGATACGCAGTATTTT. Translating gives CASSLSGAGTDTQYF.

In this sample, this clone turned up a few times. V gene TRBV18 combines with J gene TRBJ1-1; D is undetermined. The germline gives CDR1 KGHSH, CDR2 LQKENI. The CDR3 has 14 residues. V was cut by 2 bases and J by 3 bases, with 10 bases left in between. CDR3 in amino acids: CASSPAGSYTEAFF. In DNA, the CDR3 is TGTGCCAGCTCACCAGCGGGGTCGTACACTGAAGCTTTCTTT.

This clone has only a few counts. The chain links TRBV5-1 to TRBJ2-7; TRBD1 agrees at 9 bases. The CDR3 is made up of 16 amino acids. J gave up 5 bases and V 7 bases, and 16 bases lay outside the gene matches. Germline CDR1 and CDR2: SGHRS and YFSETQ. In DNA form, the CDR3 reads TGCGCCAGCGCAGTACCGCGGGGACAGGGATACGACGAGCAGTACTTC. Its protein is CASAVPRGQGYDEQYF.

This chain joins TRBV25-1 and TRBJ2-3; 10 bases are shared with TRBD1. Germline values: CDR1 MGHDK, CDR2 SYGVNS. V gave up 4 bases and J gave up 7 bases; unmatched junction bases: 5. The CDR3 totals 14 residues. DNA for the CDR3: TGTGCCAGCAGTGGAAAGGGACAGGGGAATACGCAGTATTTT. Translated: CASSGKGQGNTQYF.